The 4 T cell receptor beta chains in this list originate from one sample, sequenced in a study of identifying expanded T cells in peripheral blood. Measured with immunoSEQ multiplex PCR; TCRdb has only the in-frame clones, and not every one. The sample shows approximately 130,000 clones, 84% of them seen only once. The specimen was blood. The origin of the receptors is a person aged 18 to 75 in good health.

The chain is built from TRBV5-6 and TRBJ1-5, with 7 bases matching TRBD1. This CDR3 comprises 18 residues. V dropped 4 bases and J dropped 2; count of bases not matched to a gene: 15. Germline loops: CDR1 SGHDT, CDR2 YYEEEE. DNA of the CDR3: TGTGCCAGCAGCAGCAGAAAACAGGGGAGTATTCGCAATCAGCCCCAGCATTTT. It yields the protein CASSSRKQGSIRNQPQHF.

This clone was found once. The V call is TRBV10-3, the J call TRBJ1-2; the match to TRBD1 covers 8 bases. The CDR3 totals 13 residues. The ends lost 6 bases at V and 8 bases at J; junction bases unmatched: 8. Germline CDR1 ENHRY, CDR2 SYGVKD. The CDR3 is CAIRTAGGEGYTF. CDR3 coding DNA: TGTGCCATCAGAACTGCAGGGGGCGAGGGCTACACCTTC.

This clone showed up just once. V gene TRBV4-3 combines with J gene TRBJ2-2; the D gene is possibly TRBD1 (5 bases). The V end was cut by 0 bases, the J end by 0 bases, with 8 bases between. Germline V gene data show CDR1 as LGHNA and CDR2 as YSLEER. The CDR3 contains 16 residues. The CDR3: CASSQDGQTNTGELFF. The DNA for the CDR3 is TGCGCCAGCAGCCAAGATGGACAAACGAACACCGGGGAGCTGTTTTTT.

The table lists this clone with a count of one. The chain couples TRBV5-6 to TRBJ2-7, with D perhaps TRBD1 or TRBD2 (5 bases each). V was shortened by 1 base and J by 5 bases, with 16 bases between the two germline ends. This CDR3 comprises 15 residues. CDR1 and CDR2 from the germline V gene are SGHDT and YYEEEE. The CDR3 spells CASSLSSSLGDEQYF. CDR3 in DNA: TGTGCCAGCAGCTTGAGTTCCTCTCTGGGGGACGAGCAGTACTTC. The variable domain in full, completed from reference TRBV5-6 and TRBJ2-7, reads DAGVTQSPTHLIKTRGQQVTLRCSPKSGHDTVSWYQQALGQGPQFIFQYYEEEERQRGNFPDRFSGHQFPNYSSELNVNALLLGDSALYLCASSLSSSLGDEQYFGPGTRLTVT.